These 10 T cell receptor beta chains were all obtained from the same sample, sequenced in a study of T-cell reconstitution after alpha-beta-depleted transplantation in children. Preparation of the TCRbeta library involved a method that used unique molecular identifiers. TCRdb analysed the PCR reads with MiXCR anew, one entry per CDR3 protein. This sample has approximately 170,000 distinct CDR3 sequences, with 8.5% to 14% found just once. The specimen was PBMCs, collected before TCRalphabeta/CD19-depleted stem cell transplant. The receptors derive from a boy aged 2-15 years with acute myeloid leukemia, due to receive a stem cell transplant.

This clonotype was counted many times. This chain joins TRBV4-2 and TRBJ1-6; D call uncertain. This CDR3 region has 12 residues. V lost 0 bases to trimming and J lost 10 bases, with 4 bases between them. The germline gives CDR1 LGHNA, CDR2 YNFKEQ. CDR3 sequence (DNA): TGTGCCAGCAGCCAAGAAAGCTCACCCCTCCACTTT. Its protein product is CASSQESSPLHF.

As concerns this clonotype: This may come from a read error, since a much larger clone is one base off. The CDR3 region is CASSQQGNQPQNF. For the CDR3, the DNA is TGTGCCAGCAGCCAACAGGGTAATCAGCCCCAGAATTTT. The J gene is TRBJ1-5, the V gene TRBV3-1; D is perhaps TRBD1 (5 bases). This CDR3 is 13 amino acids long. Germline lookup yields CDR1 LGHDT and CDR2 YNNKEL (reference sequence).

V and J are TRBV6-5 and TRBJ2-5, with 8 bases lining up with TRBD2. V lost 8 bases, J lost 4 bases, and 12 bases stayed unmatched. Germline-derived CDR1 and CDR2 are MNHEY and SVGAGI. The CDR3 has 15 amino acids. This chain's CDR3 is CASGRAGAIGETQYF. The CDR3 nucleotides are TGTGCCAGCGGACGAGCGGGAGCAATCGGAGAGACCCAGTACTTC.

About this clonotype itself: This may be a read error: a much more frequent sequence differs by one nucleotide. The chain uses TRBV29-1 and TRBJ2-7, with D perhaps TRBD1 (6 bases). Germline assignment: CDR1 SQVTM and CDR2 ANQGSEA. The CDR3 contains 11 residues. Trimming removed 3 bases from V and 10 bases from J, with 13 bases in between. The CDR3 nucleotides read TGCAGCGTTGACAGGGGTGGCGACCAGTACTTC. It is translated as CSVDRGGDQYF.

The sample holds many counts of this clonotype. The chain couples TRBV28 to TRBJ1-5; D unclear. V lost 3 bases, J lost 9 bases, and 6 bases lay in between. CDR1 and CDR2 (germline): MDHEN, SYDVKM. The CDR3 has 11 amino acids. CDR3 nucleotides: TGTGCCAGCAGTTTTGCAGGGCCCCAGCATTTT. Its protein is CASSFAGPQHF. Full variable domain (rest looked up from reference TRBV28 and TRBJ1-5): DVKVTQSSRYLVKRTGEKVFLECVQDMDHENMFWYRQDPGLGLRLIYFSYDVKMKEKGDIPEGYSVSREKKERFSLILESASTNQTSMYLCASSFAGPQHFGDGTRLSIL.

This clonotype was counted ten times or more. The chain is built from TRBV6-1 and TRBJ1-5, with D perhaps TRBD1 (6 bases). Germline loops: CDR1 MNHNS, CDR2 SASEGT. This CDR3 has 16 amino acids. With 5 bases removed from V and 6 bases from J, the gap between germline ends came to 20 bases. CDR3 nucleotide sequence: TGTGCCAGCAGTAATTCACAGGGAGGAGGCACTCAGCCCCAGCATTTT. It is translated as CASSNSQGGGTQPQHF.

This clonotype was counted ten times or more. This chain links TRBV3-1 with TRBJ2-5; 11 nucleotides align to TRBD2. With 0 bases clipped from V and 2 bases from J, the junction kept 8 bases outside the gene matches. This CDR3 is 18 amino acids long. The germline V gene has CDR1 LGHDT and CDR2 YNNKEL (reference sequence). CDR3 DNA: TGTGCCAGCAGCCAAGATCCCTCCGGGACTAGCGGACAAGAGACCCAGTACTTC. This sequence encodes CASSQDPSGTSGQETQYF.

Comments on this clonotype: This may come from a read error, since a much larger clone is one base off. The rearrangement joins TRBV20-1 to TRBJ2-1; D uncertain. This CDR3 is built from 10 residues. V shed 3 bases and J shed 10 bases, with 7 bases lying between them. Germline-derived CDR1 and CDR2 are DFQATT and SNEGSKA (reference sequence). As DNA, the CDR3 is TGCAGTGCTAGCAGCCTAGAGCAGTTCTTC. Translation gives CSASSLEQFF.

The chain links TRBV3-1 to TRBJ2-1; D is unresolved. V was cut by 0 bases and J by 8 bases, with 8 bases left in between. The CDR3 runs 13 residues. Germline CDR1 reads LGHDT; CDR2 reads YNNKEL (reference sequence). For the CDR3, the DNA is TGTGCCAGCAGCCAAGATGAGGAAGATGAGCAGTTCTTC. As protein: CASSQDEEDEQFF.

The V call is TRBV3-1, the J call TRBJ2-1; 11 bases agree with TRBD1. The CDR3 covers 17 residues. J lost 6 bases, V lost 11 bases, and 18 bases had no gene match. The germline gives CDR1 LGHDT, CDR2 YNNKEL (reference sequence). As DNA, the CDR3 is TGTGCCTGCACCCAAGATCTCTCGGACAGGGGGCTCAATGAGCAGTTCTTC. It encodes CACTQDLSDRGLNEQFF.